This TCR beta chain was sequenced during a study of CD8+ T cells in alopecia areata. V was clipped by 4 bases and J by 0 bases, with 9 bases between them. Germline V gene sequence: CDR1 FNHDT, CDR2 SITEND (reference sequence). This CDR3 has 14 residues. After isolation, RNA underwent reverse transcription to generate cDNA as the sequencing template. This table comes from immunoSEQ multiplex PCR, and its TCRdb copy is limited to in-frame clones, with some not included. There are about 270,000 clones in the sample, none observed a single time. Sorting relied on CD4, CD8alpha, NKG2D, NKG2ACE and other markers applied to pooled cutaneous lymph node cells. This clone was observed a handful of times. Mouse gene names apply. Read sequence stops 4 residues before the CDR3 end, and the germline J gene provides the missing end.

The sequenced material came from CD4+ T cells sorted from a lymph node. The V gene is TRBV19, the J gene TRBJ2-5; maybe TRBD2 (5 bases). The source is a C3H/HeJ mouse with alopecia areata. Strain haplotype (MHC): H2-k. The CDR3 bases that were read are TGTGCCAGCAGTCCTGGGCCTAACCAAGAC. Amino acids: CASSPGPNQD. The entire CDR3 sequence reads CASSPGPNQDTQYF. The whole variable domain, filled in from reference TRBV19 and TRBJ2-5, reads GGIITQTPKFLIGQEGQKLTLKCQQNFNHDTMYWYRQDSGKGLRLIYYSITENDLQKGDLSEGYDASREKKSSFSLTVTSAQKNEMAVFLCASSPGPNQDTQYFGPGTRLLVL.